Listed below are T cell receptor beta chains from one sample, sequenced in a study of CD8 T cells in ankylosing spondylitis. TCRdb re-called the 5' RACE reads with MiXCR, one entry per CDR3 protein. The sample yields over 200,000 distinct CDR3 sequences, around 17% seen once. Sequenced material: blood, either unsorted or a sorted T cell fraction (not recorded which). These TCRs come from a male donor with ankylosing spondylitis. CDR3s leave out the opening cysteine and the closing phenylalanine or tryptophan.

J: TRBJ1-1
V: TRBV15
CDR3: ATRSSRGTPNTEAF

J: TRBJ2-7
V: TRBV20-1
CDR3: SAREVTSNEQY

J: TRBJ2-1
V: TRBV4-1
CDR3: ASSQVGQGVDDEQF

J: TRBJ2-7
V: TRBV28
CDR3: ASNQYSSSYEQY

J: TRBJ2-5
V: TRBV7-9
CDR3: ASSSRSERGETQY

J: TRBJ2-7
V: TRBV4-3
CDR3: ASSQDLPSGYSYEQY

J: TRBJ2-7
V: TRBV30
CDR3: AWSAGYEQY

J: TRBJ2-3
V: TRBV7-9
CDR3: ASSPQGTQDTQY

J: TRBJ2-2
V: TRBV10-2
CDR3: ASSEFRGSTGELF

J: TRBJ1-1
V: TRBV10-3
CDR3: AISVRGTEAF

J: TRBJ1-1
V: TRBV7-9
CDR3: ASSPHTSNTEAF

J: TRBJ2-1
V: TRBV11-2
CDR3: ASSLGLQEQF

J: TRBJ2-3
V: TRBV7-9
CDR3: ASSFTSDDTDTQY

J: TRBJ2-7
V: TRBV29-1
CDR3: SVELGYSYEQY

J: TRBJ2-3
V: TRBV6-5
CDR3: ASSYTTGAAPDTQY

J: TRBJ2-7
V: TRBV12-3/TRBV12-4
CDR3: ASSLGGEQY

J: TRBJ2-1
V: TRBV27
CDR3: ASSFGISYNEQF

J: TRBJ2-7
V: TRBV4-1
CDR3: ASSPAGTGSYEQY

J: TRBJ2-2
V: TRBV21-1
CDR3: ASSSHRGAGELF

J: TRBJ2-1
V: TRBV24-1
CDR3: ATSDGPVAGGNEQF

J: TRBJ2-3
V: TRBV9
CDR3: ASSSDRTSPDTQY

J: TRBJ2-7
V: TRBV9
CDR3: ASSVETGSGYEQY

J: TRBJ2-7
V: TRBV11-1
CDR3: ASSLEGQYEQY

J: TRBJ2-1
V: TRBV27
CDR3: ASRPTGTGGIYEQF

J: TRBJ2-5
V: TRBV6-5
CDR3: ASSYSAPEETQY